The source of this TCR beta chain is a study of T cells in Graves' hyperthyroidism and ophthalmopathy. From RNA transcripts, TCR beta CDR3 regions were amplified. The primer set for the first-round RT-PCR of the TCR CDR3 was HTBI. MiXCR, run by TCRdb on the multiplex PCR reads, gives a single entry per CDR3 protein. The repertoire consists of a few hundred thousand distinct CDR3 sequences, with approximately 23% occurring once and the leading ten covering around 54%. Ophthalmopathy patients had moderate-to-severe active disease, CAS ≥3, NOSPECS ≥4, and disease duration under 3 months. Thyroid ultrasound, orbital computed tomography, clinical symptoms, and serum thyroxine and TRAb underpinned diagnoses. The PBMCs were sourced from fresh peripheral blood (around 9.9 ml). CDR1 is SNHLY and CDR2 is FYNNEI in the germline V gene. V was pared by 3 bases and J by 9 bases, with 17 bases between. CDR3 length equals 14 residues.

Turning to this clonotype: Since a much larger clone is just one base distant, this may be a read error.

The material sequenced was blood. The TCR sequence derives from a woman between 65 and 79 years old with Graves' ophthalmopathy. The chain carries TRBV2 and TRBJ2-5, with D tentatively TRBD1 or TRBD2 (6 bases each). The CDR3: CASSESGGGEAQYF. The CDR3 DNA sequence: TGTGCCAGCAGTGAGTCCGGGGGCGGTGAGGCCCAGTACTTC.